The rows below give T cell receptor beta chains drawn from one sample of a study of metastatic and nonmetastatic thyroid tumors. TCRdb recomputed clones from the PCR reads via MiXCR. Among some 83,000 clones listed, roughly an eighth were seen once. The source material was tumor tissue. These receptors came from a female donor with papillary thyroid cancer or a benign thyroid nodule (not recorded which). Some clones in this sample may be carry-over from other donors' samples. Each CDR3 is given with its conserved first and last residue. The order of the fields is J gene, clone size, V gene, CDR3 protein. Clone size is given for some rows only: seen once, a few or many times, or a class if the clone is expanded.

>TRBJ1-2|once|TRBV9
CASSVCAQGDDYGYTF
>TRBJ2-5|many|TRBV27
CASSPSGRKTQYF
>TRBJ2-7|-|TRBV30
CAWSVRGYEQYF
>TRBJ2-2|-|TRBV2
CASSRSPAGCTGELFF
>TRBJ1-5|-|TRBV5-1
CASSSGGDQPQHF
>TRBJ2-5|many|TRBV7-9
CASSLGLAGVETQYF
>TRBJ1-5|many|TRBV10-2
CASRGTGGANQPQHF
>TRBJ2-7|many|TRBV19
CASSMIRQGWAEQYF
>TRBJ2-1|-|TRBV20-1
CSARALNLAYNEQFF
>TRBJ2-5|many|TRBV19
CASSMEETQYF
>TRBJ2-3|few|TRBV6-1
CASSEQGGWSEGTQYF
>TRBJ2-1|many|TRBV25-1
CASSRLAGGKYNEQFF
>TRBJ2-7|-|TRBV20-1
CSAKGVRYRSFEQYF
>TRBJ1-6|few|TRBV25-1
CASSEGLGSPLHF
>TRBJ2-7|many|TRBV2
CASSALEVEQYF
>TRBJ1-1|-|TRBV27
CASSLSNRGTEALF
>TRBJ2-4|-|TRBV2
CASEGQGVTAKNIQYF
>TRBJ2-7|many|TRBV20-1
CSADSRLYEQYF
>TRBJ2-1|many|TRBV2
CASSEKGWSYNEQFF
>TRBJ2-7|many|TRBV11-3
CASSLVVSSSSYEQYF
>TRBJ2-7|many|TRBV27
CASSFFGGEQYF
>TRBJ2-3|many|TRBV28
CASSFPGLGGTDTQYF
>TRBJ1-4|many|TRBV25-1
CASSVLTGSGEKLFF
>TRBJ1-2|many|TRBV25-1
CASSDDTRGGGYTF
>TRBJ2-2|many|TRBV5-6
CASSLAGIPGELFF
>TRBJ2-2|-|TRBV12-3/TRBV12-4
CASSIGPTGELFF
>TRBJ1-2|many|TRBV6-4
CASSDSGQLYGYTF
>TRBJ2-7|many|TRBV5-1
CASSPKGTGGMYEQYF
>TRBJ1-5|many|TRBV3-1
CASSRVRGQPQHF
>TRBJ2-7|many|TRBV30
CAWTRSRQGGEQYF
>TRBJ2-7|many|TRBV24-1
CATSDRPFDEQYF
>TRBJ2-7|many|TRBV11-2
CASSSNPGSEYEQYF
>TRBJ2-7|few|TRBV29-1
CIVEWRHEQYF
>TRBJ1-1|many|TRBV27
CASSFSGTASMAFF
>TRBJ2-3|many|TRBV27
CASTSQIDTQYF
>TRBJ1-1|many|TRBV29-1
CSVEDPGEAFF
>TRBJ2-1|many|TRBV7-2
CASRQRTSGRNEQFF
>TRBJ1-1|many|TRBV11-2
CASSLRGRANTEAFF
>TRBJ2-7|many|TRBV19
CASSPRQLATYYEQYF
>TRBJ2-5|few|TRBV19
CASPRGSGETQYF
>TRBJ2-7|once|TRBV5-1
CASILGGRVEQYF
>TRBJ2-2|many|TRBV10-3
CAISLLPTSGGELFF
>TRBJ1-2|many|TRBV24-1
CATSDRRGQHGYTF
>TRBJ1-1|many|TRBV5-1
CASSLKVSTEAFF
>TRBJ1-1|-|TRBV19
CASSVQSMNTEAFF